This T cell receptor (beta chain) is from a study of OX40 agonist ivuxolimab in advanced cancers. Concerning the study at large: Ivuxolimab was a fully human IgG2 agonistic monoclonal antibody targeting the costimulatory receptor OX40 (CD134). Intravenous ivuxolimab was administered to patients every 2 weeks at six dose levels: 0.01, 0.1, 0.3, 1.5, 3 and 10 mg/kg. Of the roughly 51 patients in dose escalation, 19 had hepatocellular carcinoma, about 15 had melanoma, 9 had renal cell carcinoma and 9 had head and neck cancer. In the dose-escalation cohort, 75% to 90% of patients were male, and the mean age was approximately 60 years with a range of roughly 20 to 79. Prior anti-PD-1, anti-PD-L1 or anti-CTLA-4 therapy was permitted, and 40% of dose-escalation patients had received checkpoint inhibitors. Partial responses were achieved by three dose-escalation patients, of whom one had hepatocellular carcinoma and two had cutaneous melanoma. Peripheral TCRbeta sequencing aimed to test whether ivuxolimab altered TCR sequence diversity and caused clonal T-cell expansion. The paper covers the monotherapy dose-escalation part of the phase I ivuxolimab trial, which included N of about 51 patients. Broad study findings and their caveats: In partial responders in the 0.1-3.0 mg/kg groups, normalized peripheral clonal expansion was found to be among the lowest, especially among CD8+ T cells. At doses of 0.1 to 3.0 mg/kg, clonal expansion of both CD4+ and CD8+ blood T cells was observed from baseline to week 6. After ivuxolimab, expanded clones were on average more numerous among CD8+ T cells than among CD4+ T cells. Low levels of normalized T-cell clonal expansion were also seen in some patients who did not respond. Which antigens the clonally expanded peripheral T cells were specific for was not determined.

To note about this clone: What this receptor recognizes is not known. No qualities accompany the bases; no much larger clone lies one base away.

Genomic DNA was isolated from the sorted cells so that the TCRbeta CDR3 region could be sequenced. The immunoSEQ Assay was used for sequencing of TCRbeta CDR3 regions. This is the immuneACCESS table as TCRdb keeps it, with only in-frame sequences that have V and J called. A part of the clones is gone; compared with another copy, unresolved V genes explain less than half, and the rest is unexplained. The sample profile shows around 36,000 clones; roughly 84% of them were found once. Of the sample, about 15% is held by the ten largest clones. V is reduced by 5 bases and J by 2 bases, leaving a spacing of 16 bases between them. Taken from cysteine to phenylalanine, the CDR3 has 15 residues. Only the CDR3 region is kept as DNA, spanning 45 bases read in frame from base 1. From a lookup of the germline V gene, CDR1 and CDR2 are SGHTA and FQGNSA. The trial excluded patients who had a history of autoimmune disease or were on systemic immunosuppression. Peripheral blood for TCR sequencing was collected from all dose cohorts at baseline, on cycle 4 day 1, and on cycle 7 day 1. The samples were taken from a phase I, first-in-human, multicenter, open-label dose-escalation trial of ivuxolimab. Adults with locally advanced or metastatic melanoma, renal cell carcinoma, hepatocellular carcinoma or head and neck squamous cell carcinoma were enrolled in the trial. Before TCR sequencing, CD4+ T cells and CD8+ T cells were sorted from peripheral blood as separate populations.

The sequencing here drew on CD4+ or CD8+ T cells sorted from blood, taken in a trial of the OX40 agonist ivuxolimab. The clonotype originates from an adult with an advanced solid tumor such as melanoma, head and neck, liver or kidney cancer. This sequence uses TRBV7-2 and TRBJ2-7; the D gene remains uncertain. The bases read TGTGCCAGCAGCCCCTCCGGCCTACCCACCTACGAGCAGTACTTC. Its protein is CASSPSGLPTYEQYF.